This TCR beta chain was documented in a study of cytomegalovirus exposure and HLA in healthy donors (dated by TCRdb to the late 2010s). Context from the whole study: An earlier analysis of several hundred of the donors reported 276 Gb of sequence data and about 120 million unique TCR beta sequences obtained from about 170 million T cells. High-throughput TCR immunosequencing, statistical association of individual TCRs with disease status, and machine learning were combined to predict cytomegalovirus infection status. Across under 500 genotyped donors of the cohort, an average of approximately 220,000 unique TCR beta nucleotide sequences per donor were sequenced, and approximately 17% of those sequences were non-productive. In a later analysis, previously published TCR beta repertoires from some 640 donors were re-analyzed and high-resolution HLA genotyping was added so that TCR occurrence patterns could be studied. The number of typed donors differed by locus: about 629-630 for A, B, C, DRB1 and DQB1; approximately 540 for DQA1; over 600 for DPA1; and about 450 for DPB1. A later genetic analysis used genome-wide SNP genotypes for about 60% of the roughly 700 donors, treating that subset as a discovery cohort. Four or five DR-DQ haplotypes were handled as single units for association and clustering because linkage in the cohort was strong. Using immunosequencing, the study profiled T cell repertoires from around 680 subjects and related those repertoires to cytomegalovirus serostatus. Every discovery cohort repertoire had been produced on one sequencing platform. The later analysis used no new phenotypic data to find candidate immune exposures, relying instead on TCR beta sequences and their occurrence across donors. Besides the first cohort of more than 650 subjects, a separate validation cohort made up of 120 different subjects was used. An earlier analysis of approximately 580 of the donors used high-throughput TCR beta sequencing to judge whether each TCR beta V gene segment behaved as functional or pseudogenic. Around 320 gigabases of sequencing data and roughly 90 million unique TCR sequences were included in an early release covering several hundred HLA-typed donors. Of the approximately 400 genotyped donors, approximately 83% fell in the genetic ancestry cluster associated with self-reported Caucasian donors. Donor age, sex, ethnicity and CMV serostatus were collected together with the repertoire data. The study aimed to test whether cataloging public T cell receptors could reveal signatures of past pathogen exposure. Class I and class II HLA loci were covered by the typing at four-digit resolution. Study-wide findings and limitations: A later analysis found that TCR association rates varied across HLA loci, with DRB1 alleles showing the most associated TCRs and HLA-C alleles the fewest. The study gave a list of roughly 150 TCR beta chains associated with cytomegalovirus. According to a later analysis, most CMV-associated TCR beta chains appeared to be HLA-restricted, and the HLA associations seemed to be driven largely by CMV exposure. A later genetic analysis reported fewer N-insertions in productive TCRs among donors in an Asian-associated ancestry cluster than the roughly 700-donor mean. Only TCR beta chains were sequenced in this cohort, and the absence of alpha or paired-chain data limited detectable features. Some IMGT-functional V segments, including TRBV6-2 and TRBV6-3, could not be told apart with the 87-base-pair reads, so those segments were excluded. A cluster of highly shared sequence variants was judged likely to be a technical artifact of the sequencing pipeline. The authors suggested that the approach could potentially be generalized to other disease states and immunological phenotypes. Because HLA typing was unavailable for some donors at each locus, only the typed subset was used in association tests. When HLA alleles, especially DR and DQ, strongly co-occurred, TCR associations were difficult to assign to individual alleles. An earlier analysis of 450 to 750 of the donors showed that most TCR beta V segments appeared in productive rearrangements either about 87% or about 30% of the time, which broadly matched IMGT annotations. A later analysis reported that several top co-occurrence clusters appeared linked to parvovirus B19, influenza, CMV and Epstein-Barr virus. In vitro tests confirmed that a few of the cytomegalovirus-associated TCR beta chains recognize cytomegalovirus antigens. While some public TCRs were present in many individuals, most TCR sequences turned up only very rarely across donors. In a later analysis, around 15,000 TCR beta sequences were associated with specific HLA alleles at a false discovery rate of 0.05. In a later analysis, HLA-associated TCR beta chains were found to be more clonally expanded and to have lower generation probabilities than equally common non-associated chains. The earlier analysis of approximately 540 of the donors excluded around 17 rarely observed V segments, including chromosome 9 orphons, because counts were too low. V-gene and J-gene trimming of TCR beta chains was associated with a missense DCLRE1C variant in a later genetic analysis, and the association was replicated in an independent cohort. A further reported finding was that TCR beta sequences accurately predicted the HLA-A and HLA-B alleles for most subjects in the first cohort. The presence/absence analyses assumed that sequencing depth was roughly uniform across donors, and that assumption may not be true. Correlated functional status among segregating V segments might reflect linkage disequilibrium, but an unknown experimental factor could not be ruled out. Cytomegalovirus status was reported to be diagnosed by the classifier with high specificity and sensitivity in both the original and validation cohorts. Immune exposure information for the cohort was limited to CMV serostatus.

The library was made by the immunoSEQ multiplex PCR assay. A mixture of 60 forward primers for TCR Vbeta segments and 13 reverse primers for TCR Jbeta segments was used in the multiplex PCR. Amplification of the CDR3 region of rearranged TCR beta genes was performed with a multiplex PCR assay on genomic DNA. On the Illumina HiSeq System, the amplified TCR beta libraries were sequenced as 87-base-pair reads. The paper's processing steps were these. A later analysis tallied around 87 million unique TCR beta chains across the 666 repertoires, and approximately 11 million of those chains were shared by two or more donors. Raw reads were error-corrected and collapsed into unique sequences with a nearest-neighbor algorithm that merged closely related sequences to remove PCR and sequencing errors. CDR3 sequences were aligned to IMGT reference sequences to assign V, D and J gene segments. Each retained sequence needed at least a six-nucleotide match to both a V gene segment and a J gene segment. A rearrangement counted as productive if the CDR3 had no stop codons and remained in frame with V and J, and every other rearrangement counted as non-productive. Following IMGT convention, CDR3 was defined as the stretch from the second conserved V-encoded cysteine up to the conserved J-encoded phenylalanine. In an earlier analysis of 550 to 650 of the donors, sequences lacking an unambiguous match to a single V gene segment were excluded. In an earlier analysis of 587 of the donors, V segments were called functional above 56.7% productive rearrangements and were called segregating when the between-donor standard deviation exceeded 5%. To diagnose cytomegalovirus status from the catalog of TCR beta chain sequences, a statistical classification framework was built. In a later analysis, V and J genes were assigned by comparing TCR nucleotide sequences against IMGT/GENE-DB human TR gene sequences. Using the TCRdist pipeline, a later analysis assigned CDR3 sequences along with most-parsimonious VDJ recombination scenarios. In a later analysis, each TCR beta chain was defined by its CDR3 amino acid sequence together with its V-gene family, and reads lacking a unique V-gene family were excluded. A later analysis removed 500 to 600 highly shared, low-generation-probability nucleotide sequences to deal with suspected cross-contamination and a sequencing artifact. In a later analysis, a clonal expansion index for each public chain was calculated from normalized within-repertoire ranks of inferred template counts. In a later analysis, generation probabilities were computed using a VDJ recombination model fitted to out-of-frame rearrangements, and the results were checked against IGoR. A later analysis scored TCR-TCR, TCR-HLA and TCR-CMV co-occurrence with hypergeometric tests, applying a repertoire-size bias correction to TCR pairs. In a later analysis, false discovery rates were estimated by permuting HLA or CMV assignments 20 times. In a later analysis, co-occurring TCRs were grouped with DBSCAN, and TCRdist sequence similarity was added when clustering was performed within HLA-allele-positive subsets. Co-occurrence clustering excluded repertoires with fewer than 30,000 or more than 120,000 public chains, plus five with anomalous nucleotide sharing. TCRdb mirrors the immuneACCESS table, restricted to in-frame sequences. Some clones are absent from its copies; in checked studies, under half trace to an unresolved V gene, and the reason for the others is unknown. V and J calls and clone size are those listed in that table; D and trimming were worked out from the DNA. The sample has just over 150,000 clones on record, approximately 70% of them singletons. Clones ranked in the top ten supply 7.1% of the sample.

In total, roughly 670 healthy bone marrow donors made up the cohort. All cohort members were sampled while nominally healthy, although unrecorded immune exposures were likely present. The donor tested CMV seropositive and was one of the 289 seropositive cohort members. Each donor provided a peripheral blood sample, and peripheral blood mononuclear cells were used for TCR beta sequencing. The Qiagen DNeasy Blood Extraction Kit was used to extract genomic DNA from the blood cell samples. Concerning this clone itself: The antigen it binds to is not known. Base qualities are missing; no much larger clone stands one base away.

V is shortened by 0 bases, J by 0 bases, and the region joining them spans 15 bases. Inclusive of the bounding cysteine and phenylalanine, the CDR3 is 18 residues long. Only CDR3 DNA is held: 54 bases, read in frame from base 1. Taken from the germline V gene, the CDR1 and CDR2 loops are SGHAT and FQNNGV. The sequence was collected from a man aged 40-49 years in good health and CMV-seropositive. Sequenced material: PBMCs. This receptor chain uses TRBV11-2 and TRBJ1-3; the D gene is perhaps TRBD1, on 5 matching bases. Read as DNA, the sequence is TGTGCCAGCAGCTTAGATTGGCGGGGGGTAGGCTCTGGAAACACCATATATTTT. Its protein reads: CASSLDWRGVGSGNTIYF.